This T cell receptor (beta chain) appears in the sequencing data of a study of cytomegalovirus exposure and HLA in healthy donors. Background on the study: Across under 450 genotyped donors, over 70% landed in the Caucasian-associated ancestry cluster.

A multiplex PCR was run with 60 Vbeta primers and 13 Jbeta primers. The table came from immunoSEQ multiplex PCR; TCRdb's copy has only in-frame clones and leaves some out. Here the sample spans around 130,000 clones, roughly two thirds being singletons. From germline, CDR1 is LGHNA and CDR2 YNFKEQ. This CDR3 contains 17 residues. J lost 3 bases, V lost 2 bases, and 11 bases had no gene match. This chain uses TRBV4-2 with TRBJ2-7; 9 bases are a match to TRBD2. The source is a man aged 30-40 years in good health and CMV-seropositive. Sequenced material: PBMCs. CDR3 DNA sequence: TGTGCCAGCAGCCAACAAGCCGGGACTAGCAAAGTCTACGAGCAGTACTTC. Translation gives CASSQQAGTSKVYEQYF.